This record covers a single TCR beta chain. Germline CDR1 and CDR2: DFQATT and SNEGSKA (reference sequence). Between the trimmed V and J ends, which lost 7 bases and 0 bases, there was a span of 15 bases. There are 15 residues in the CDR3. Regions amplified from RNA transcripts were the TCR beta CDR3 regions. An initial round of RT-PCR targeting the TCR CDR3 relied on the HTBI primer set. TCRdb called the multiplex PCR reads again in MiXCR, with one record for every CDR3 protein. Found here are roughly 290,000 distinct CDR3 sequences, approximately 14% of them singletons; the top ten hold approximately 7.9%. The record originates from a study of T cells in Graves' hyperthyroidism and ophthalmopathy. For the diagnoses, clinical symptoms, serum thyroxine and TRAb, thyroid ultrasound and orbital computed tomography were used.

The sample taken for sequencing was blood. The rearrangement uses TRBV20-1 and TRBJ2-2; no definite D call. This TCR derives from a middle-aged woman with Graves' hyperthyroidism. The CDR3 reads CSVLPVGSNTGELFF. In DNA, the CDR3 is TGCAGTGTACTGCCAGTTGGTTCGAACACCGGGGAGCTGTTTTTT.